This paragraph covers one T cell receptor beta chain sequence. In the source study's methods: Cell counts per sample came from amplifying reference gene primers. Profiled with immunoSEQ multiplex PCR; TCRdb holds only in-frame clones, not every one. V and J calls plus clone size are reproduced from that table; the DNA served to infer D and trimming. In the table there are tens of thousands of clones, about 85% of which are singletons. This record comes from a study of blood T cell repertoires in COVID-19. About the study: Samples of COVID-19 (acute and convalescent) were obtained from the United States, Italy and Spain.

The V segment lost 5 bases and the J segment 2 bases; nucleotides outside the gene matches: 11. Germline loops: CDR1 SEHNR, CDR2 FQNEAQ (reference sequence). CDR3 size: 16 residues. The chain uses TRBV7-9 and TRBJ2-7, with 8 bases matching TRBD2. The clonotype comes from a human donor in a cohort sampled during active COVID-19. The sample consisted of peripheral blood. For the CDR3, the DNA is TGTGCCAGCAGCCTACCACCTAGCGGGTCCCCCTACGAGCAGTACTTC. As protein: CASSLPPSGSPYEQYF.